The 2 T cell receptor beta chains presented below share a single source sample, sequenced in a study of blood T cell repertoires in COVID-19. Libraries were prepared by immunoSEQ multiplex PCR; TCRdb keeps only in-frame clonotypes and omits some of them. The table lists about 110,000 clones, roughly 90% of them singletons. Specimen: peripheral blood. The receptors come from a man aged 40-55 years with active or convalescent COVID-19.

This chain links TRBV5-6 with TRBJ2-2, with D perhaps matching TRBD2 (5 bases). V was cut by 3 bases and J by 4 bases, with 19 bases left in between. Germline V CDR1 and CDR2: SGHDT, YYEEEE. The CDR3 contains 17 residues. For the CDR3, the DNA is TGTGCCAGCAGCTCGAACATCGGGAATAAGGGCACCGGGGAGCTGTTTTTT. Encoded protein: CASSSNIGNKGTGELFF.

The rearrangement uses TRBV5-1 and TRBJ2-1, with TRBD2 matching 7 bases. The V gene end was trimmed by 1 base and the J gene end by 10 bases; junction bases not matched to a gene: 11. The length of the CDR3 is 15 residues. Per germline, CDR1 SGHRS and CDR2 YFSETQ. CDR3 DNA: TGCGCCAGCAGCTTGATGGGTGATGGAGCGGGGGAGCAGTTCTTC. Encoded protein: CASSLMGDGAGEQFF.